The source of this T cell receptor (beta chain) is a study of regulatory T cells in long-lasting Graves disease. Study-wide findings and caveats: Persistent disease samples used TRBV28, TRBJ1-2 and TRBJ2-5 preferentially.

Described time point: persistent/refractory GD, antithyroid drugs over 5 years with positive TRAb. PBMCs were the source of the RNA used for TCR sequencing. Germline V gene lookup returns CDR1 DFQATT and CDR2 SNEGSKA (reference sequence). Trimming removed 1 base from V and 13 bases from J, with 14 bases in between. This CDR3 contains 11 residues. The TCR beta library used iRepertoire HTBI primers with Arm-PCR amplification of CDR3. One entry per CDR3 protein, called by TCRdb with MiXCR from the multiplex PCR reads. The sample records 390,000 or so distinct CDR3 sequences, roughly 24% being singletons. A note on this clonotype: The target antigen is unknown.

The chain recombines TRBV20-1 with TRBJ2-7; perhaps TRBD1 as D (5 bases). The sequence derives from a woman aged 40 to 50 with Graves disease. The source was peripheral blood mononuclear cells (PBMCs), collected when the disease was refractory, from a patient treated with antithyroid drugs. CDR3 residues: CSARGQGRSYF. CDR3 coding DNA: TGCAGTGCTAGAGGCCAGGGTAGGAGCTACTTC.